What follows are 18 T cell receptor beta chains derived from one specimen sequenced in a study of spatial heterogeneity in lung cancer. Time point here: sample taken at primary tumor resection. No cells were sorted before sequencing. The whole RNA sequenced was extracted from tumor, nontumor lung or frozen PBMC. TCRdb re-called the 5' RACE reads with MiXCR, one entry per CDR3 protein. Among 4,000 to 5,000 distinct CDR3 sequences listed, 15% to 20% were seen once. Sequences were derived from normal lung tissue next to the tumor, sampled at surgery. These TCRs come from a male donor with early-stage non-small cell lung cancer.

This clonotype was counted only a few times. The chain couples TRBV10-3 to TRBJ2-7; 10 bases are shared with TRBD2. This CDR3 is 17 amino acids long. V trimming: 10 bases; J trimming: 4 bases; junction bases outside the gene matches: 19. The germline V gene encodes CDR1 ENHRY and CDR2 SYGVKD. CDR3 amino acids: CATSTSGSPGGPYEQYF. The CDR3, as DNA: TGTGCCACCTCGACTAGCGGGTCTCCTGGTGGGCCATACGAGCAGTACTTC.

This clonotype is judged medium-sized. The J gene is TRBJ2-7, the V gene TRBV28; D might be TRBD1 or TRBD2, each matching 5 bases. The V and J ends lost 5 bases and 6 bases respectively, with 11 bases between them. The CDR3 is 12 amino acids. Germline-derived CDR1 and CDR2 are MDHEN and SYDVKM. CDR3 in DNA: TGTGCCAGCAGTACCGAGAGGGGCGAGCAGTACGTC. It translates to CASSTERGEQYV.

In its sample, this clonotype is medium-sized. V and J are TRBV30 and TRBJ1-2; 10 bases match TRBD1. Germline V gene lookup returns CDR1 GTSNPN and CDR2 SVGIG (reference sequence). With 4 bases clipped from V and 4 bases from J, the junction kept 12 bases outside the gene matches. The CDR3 has 16 residues. The CDR3 DNA is TGTGCCTGGATGGGGGACAGGGGCCCTCCGGGCTATGGCTACACCTTC. Encoded protein: CAWMGDRGPPGYGYTF.

This clonotype was observed a few times. The rearrangement uses TRBV5-1 and TRBJ2-5; D is unclear. The CDR3 covers 15 residues. The germline gives CDR1 SGHRS, CDR2 YFSETQ. Trimming pared 1 base from V and 5 bases from J, leaving 15 bases between. The CDR3 is CASSLYGSLRETQYF. The CDR3 DNA follows: TGCGCCAGCAGCTTGTATGGCTCCCTCCGGGAGACCCAGTACTTC.

This clonotype is medium-sized in the sample. The chain employs TRBV23-1 and TRBJ2-2; 10 nucleotides match TRBD1. TRBV23-1 is treated as an ORF (open reading frame) with a function not yet certain. This CDR3 is built from 17 residues. Trimming removed 4 bases from V and 2 bases from J; junction bases left unmatched: 7. CDR3 coding DNA: TGCGCCAGCAGTCTTCCCGGGACAGGGGTTAACACCGGGGAGCTGTTTTTT. It yields the protein CASSLPGTGVNTGELFF.

In this sample, this clonotype turned up a few times. The chain recombines TRBV4-1 with TRBJ2-7, with 12 bases fitting TRBD2. V was clipped by 0 bases and J by 7 bases; unmatched bases: 4. The CDR3 has 15 residues. Germline CDR1 and CDR2: MGHRA and YSYEKL. The CDR3 reads CASSQDASGREEQYF. Written as DNA, the CDR3 is TGCGCCAGCAGCCAAGACGCTAGCGGGAGGGAAGAGCAGTACTTC.

This clonotype was seen many times. The chain recombines TRBV3-1 with TRBJ2-3, with D maybe TRBD2 (5 bases). CDR3 size: 17 residues. Germline-derived CDR1 and CDR2 are LGHDT and YNNKEL (reference sequence). The V end was cut by 0 bases, the J end by 3 bases, with 16 bases between. DNA for the CDR3: TGTGCCAGCAGCCAAGATTGGCGACGAGGGAAAACAGATACGCAGTATTTT. The encoded protein is CASSQDWRRGKTDTQYF.

This clonotype was observed many times. This sequence joins TRBV28 and TRBJ2-1; 8 bases fit TRBD2. The germline CDR1 and CDR2 sequences are MDHEN and SYDVKM. J lost 7 bases, V lost 2 bases, and 16 bases had no gene match. The CDR3 contains 18 residues. The CDR3 loop reads CASSLGSSGYTSRNEQFF. CDR3 nucleotide sequence: TGTGCCAGCAGTTTAGGTTCTAGCGGGTATACTAGTAGAAATGAGCAGTTCTTC.

This clonotype came up many times. This chain connects TRBV30 to TRBJ1-5; a weak D match, TRBD1 (5 bases). The CDR3 runs 14 residues. The V end lost 6 bases, the J end lost 0 bases, and 12 bases lay between the germline ends. Germline lookup yields CDR1 GTSNPN and CDR2 SVGIG (reference sequence). The CDR3 DNA reads as TGTGCCTGCCGGGGCACCTTTAGCAATCAGCCCCAGCATTTT. Amino acid sequence: CACRGTFSNQPQHF.

This clonotype qualifies as medium-sized. The V gene is TRBV2, the J gene TRBJ2-3; the D gene is possibly TRBD2 (6 bases). The CDR3 spans 12 residues. In germline, CDR1 is SNHLY, CDR2 FYNNEI. Trimming stripped 10 bases from V and 10 bases from J, with 18 bases between. The CDR3 protein is CAIFLGEDPQYF. As DNA, the CDR3 is TGTGCCATATTTCTTGGGGAGGATCCGCAGTATTTT.

This clonotype is medium-sized. CDR3 nucleotide sequence: TGTGCCAGCAGCCGACAGGGTTACGAGCAGTACTTC. This encodes CASSRQGYEQYF. The rearrangement links TRBV11-2 to TRBJ2-7; 7 bases are shared with TRBD1. In germline, CDR1 is SGHAT, CDR2 FQNNGV. With 5 bases clipped from V and 4 bases from J, the junction kept 2 bases outside the gene matches. The CDR3 spans 12 residues.

Within the sample, this clonotype is medium-sized. The chain carries TRBV25-1 and TRBJ2-3, with a tentative D call TRBD2 (5 bases). Germline V gene lookup returns CDR1 MGHDK and CDR2 SYGVNS. The CDR3 runs to 13 residues. The V gene lost 4 bases and the J gene lost 5 bases, with 10 bases spanning the gap. The CDR3 loop is CASSATSIDTQYF. The CDR3 DNA reads as TGTGCCAGCAGTGCAACTAGTATAGATACGCAGTATTTT. The full variable domain, with the rest looked up from reference TRBV25-1 and TRBJ2-3, is EADIYQTPRYLVIGTGKKITLECSQTMGHDKMYWYQQDPGMELHLIHYSYGVNSTEKGDLSSESTVSRIRTEHFPLTLESARPSHTSQYLCASSATSIDTQYFGPGTRLTVL.

This clonotype ranks as medium-sized. This chain joins TRBV20-1 and TRBJ1-5; TRBD1 might be the D (5 bases). The CDR3 runs 14 residues. V lost 6 bases and J lost 5, with 17 bases in between. Germline V lookup: CDR1 DFQATT, CDR2 SNEGSKA (reference sequence). CDR3 DNA: TGCAGTGCGCCCATGCAGGGAGAGGATCAGCCCCAGCATTTT. It yields the protein CSAPMQGEDQPQHF.

The rearrangement links TRBV5-1 to TRBJ2-7, with D unclear. Germline V gene data show CDR1 as SGHRS and CDR2 as YFSETQ. The CDR3 spans 11 residues. The V gene lost 0 bases and the J gene lost 8 bases, with 6 bases spanning the gap. The CDR3 DNA sequence: TGCGCCAGCAGCTTGGGGGATAAGCAGTACTTC. This codes for CASSLGDKQYF.

CDR3 residues: CASRVTSGRWVTQYF. The CDR3 coding sequence is TGTGCCAGCAGGGTGACTAGCGGGAGATGGGTTACGCAGTATTTT. This chain links TRBV6-5 with TRBJ2-3, with 12 bases lining up with TRBD2. The V segment lost 6 bases and the J segment 8 bases; nucleotides outside the gene matches: 9. CDR3 length equals 15 residues. Germline loops: CDR1 MNHEY, CDR2 SVGAGI.

The chain is built from TRBV6-1 and TRBJ1-5; TRBD1 is a possible D gene (5 bases). Deletions cut 3 bases from V and 1 base from J, with 10 bases between. The CDR3 covers 15 residues. The V gene's germline CDR1 is MNHNS and CDR2 SASEGT. DNA for the CDR3: TGTGCCAGCAGTGAGGGACGGGACAGCAATCAGCCCCAGCATTTT. This sequence encodes CASSEGRDSNQPQHF.

This clonotype appeared many times. The rearrangement links TRBV27 to TRBJ2-5, with 7 bases aligning to TRBD1. The V segment lost 2 bases and the J segment 1 base; nucleotides outside the gene matches: 4. This CDR3 contains 15 residues. Germline V gene lookup returns CDR1 MNHEY and CDR2 SMNVEV (reference sequence). The CDR3 DNA reads as TGTGCCAGCAGTTTACGTTGGGACAGCCAAGAGACCCAGTACTTC. This codes for CASSLRWDSQETQYF.

Ten or more counts support this clonotype. The rearrangement joins TRBV18 to TRBJ2-7, with D uncertain. The CDR3 has 15 amino acids. Germline CDR1 and CDR2: KGHSH and LQKENI. V was pared by 6 bases and J by 0 bases, with 15 bases between. The CDR3 region has the DNA TGTGCCAGCTCTCCGAGAGGACCCAGCTCCTACGAGCAGTACGTC. Translating it yields CASSPRGPSSYEQYV.